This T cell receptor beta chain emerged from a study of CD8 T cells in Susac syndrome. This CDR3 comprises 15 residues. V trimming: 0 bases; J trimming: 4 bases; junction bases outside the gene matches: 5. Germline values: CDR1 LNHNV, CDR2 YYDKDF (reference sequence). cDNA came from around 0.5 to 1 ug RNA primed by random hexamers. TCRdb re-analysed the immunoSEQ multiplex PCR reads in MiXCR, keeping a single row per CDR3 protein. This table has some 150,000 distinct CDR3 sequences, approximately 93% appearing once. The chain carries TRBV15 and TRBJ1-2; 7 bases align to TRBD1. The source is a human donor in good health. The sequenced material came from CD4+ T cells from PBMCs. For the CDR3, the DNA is TGTGCCACCAGCAGAGATAATACAGGGGTCTATGGCTACACCTTC. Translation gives CATSRDNTGVYGYTF.